This TCR beta chain was sequenced in a study of shared clonotypes between healthy human individuals. The study, taken as a whole, reports: The study generally estimated greater richness for naive than memory subsets.

Everyone who donated was a Caucasian adult who lived in Nashville, Tennessee. V was pared by 4 bases and J by 2 bases, with 15 bases between. The germline V gene has CDR1 LNHDA and CDR2 SQIVND (reference sequence). The CDR3 consists of 15 residues. Profiling relied on immunoSEQ multiplex PCR, and the TCRdb table lists in-frame clones only, not all of them. This table holds 780,000 or so clones, around 70% found once. With respect to this clone: Antigen specificity is unknown.

Sequencing was carried out using memory CD4+ T cells sorted from blood. Subset described: CD45RA-negative fraction. This clonotype was sampled from a woman aged 30 to 39 in good health. The J gene is TRBJ2-7, the V gene TRBV19, with a weak D call TRBD2 (6 bases). In DNA form, the CDR3 reads TGTGCCAGTAGTAAGGGGTCTGGCGGGGCCTACGAGCAGTACTTC. Residues: CASSKGSGGAYEQYF.